The 24 T cell receptor beta chains given below trace back to one sample, sequenced in a study of T cells after yellow fever vaccination. TCRdb recomputed calls from the 5' RACE reads with MiXCR, one row per CDR3 protein. Among hundreds of thousands of distinct CDR3 sequences listed, about 14% were seen once. This specimen was PBMCs, taken on the day of the yellow fever booster vaccination. The receptors here all came from a man aged 25-40 years who received the YFV17D yellow fever vaccine.

This clonotype was counted only a few times. J is TRBJ1-1 and V is TRBV27, with D tentatively TRBD1 (5 bases). The germline V and J ends were trimmed by 6 bases and 5 bases, with 13 bases remaining between them. This CDR3 comprises 13 residues. CDR1 and CDR2 (germline): MNHEY, SMNVEV (reference sequence). The CDR3 protein is CASRGSGLTEAFF. The CDR3 DNA reads as TGTGCCAGCAGGGGATCAGGGTTAACTGAAGCTTTCTTT.

This clonotype was seen a handful of times. V and J are TRBV20-1 and TRBJ2-3; 7 bases line up with TRBD1. The CDR3 sequence is 14 residues long. The V gene's germline CDR1 is DFQATT and CDR2 SNEGSKA (reference sequence). Trimming at V came to 4 bases and at J to 4 bases, leaving 8 bases not matched to a gene. For the CDR3, the DNA is TGCAGTGCTACCGGACAGGCTGGGGCAGATACGCAGTATTTT. Protein sequence: CSATGQAGADTQYF.

This clonotype was seen a few times. The chain recombines TRBV20-1 with TRBJ1-5; TRBD1 matches 7 bases. The germline CDR1 and CDR2 sequences are DFQATT and SNEGSKA (reference sequence). The V and J ends lost 5 bases and 3 bases, in that order; junction bases with no gene match: 7. CDR3 size: 14 residues. CDR3 sequence reads: CSAAGQGVNQPQHF. For the CDR3, the DNA is TGCAGTGCTGCTGGTCAGGGGGTCAATCAGCCCCAGCATTTT.

This clonotype was counted ten times or more. The CDR3: CASSLRLLAGGPYTDTQYF. Written as DNA, the CDR3 is TGTGCCAGCAGCTTAAGGCTGCTAGCGGGAGGGCCTTATACAGATACGCAGTATTTT. V gene TRBV11-2 combines with J gene TRBJ2-3; TRBD2 matches 12 bases. Germline V gene lookup returns CDR1 SGHAT and CDR2 FQNNGV. Trimming removed 2 bases from V and 3 bases from J; junction bases left unmatched: 12. The length of the CDR3 is 19 residues.

V usage is TRBV30 and J usage is TRBJ2-3; possible D gene TRBD2, 5 bases. Germline-derived CDR1 and CDR2 are GTSNPN and SVGIG (reference sequence). Trimming left V 0 bases short and J 11 bases short, with 12 bases between. This CDR3 is built from 12 residues. The CDR3 spells CAWSVQRVGQYF. Written as DNA, the CDR3 is TGTGCCTGGAGTGTACAGAGGGTAGGGCAGTATTTT. The variable domain in full, completed from reference TRBV30 and TRBJ2-3, reads SQTIHQWPATLVQPVGSPLSLECTVEGTSNPNLYWYRQAAGRGLQLLFYSVGIGQISSEVPQNLSASRPQDRQFILSSKKLLLSDSGFYLCAWSVQRVGQYFGPGTRLTVL.

Judged by abundance, this clonotype is medium-sized. V usage is TRBV4-3 and J usage is TRBJ2-1; the D gene is possibly TRBD1 (6 bases). The CDR3 is made up of 15 amino acids. V lost 0 bases, J lost 4 bases, and 10 bases lay in between. Germline CDR1 and CDR2: LGHNA and YSLEER. CDR3 coding DNA: TGCGCCAGCAGCCAAGATACAGGGCTTTACAATGAGCAGTTCTTC. It encodes CASSQDTGLYNEQFF.

V usage is TRBV4-2 and J usage is TRBJ1-3; D is undetermined. This CDR3 has 16 amino acids. V lost 2 bases to trimming and J lost 0 bases, with 11 bases between them. Looked up from germline, CDR1 is LGHNA and CDR2 is YNFKEQ. CDR3 coding DNA: TGTGCCAGCAGCCAATTCGCACGGGGCTCTGGAAACACCATATATTTT. As protein: CASSQFARGSGNTIYF.

This clonotype was detected only a few times. The J gene is TRBJ2-2, the V gene TRBV4-3; possibly TRBD1 or TRBD2 for D (6 bases each). Germline V CDR1 and CDR2: LGHNA, YSLEER. The V and J ends lost 4 bases and 0 bases respectively, with 21 bases between them. This CDR3 spans 19 amino acids. The CDR3 loop is CASSPSTDTGTPNTGELFF. CDR3 sequence (DNA): TGCGCCAGCAGCCCCTCTACGGACACAGGGACTCCGAACACCGGGGAGCTGTTTTTT.

This clonotype appeared a few times. This chain links TRBV28 with TRBJ2-7; either TRBD1 or TRBD2 may fit D (5 bases each). Germline V gene sequence: CDR1 MDHEN, CDR2 SYDVKM. CDR3 length: 15 residues. V lost 6 bases, J lost 0 bases, and 15 bases lay in between. The CDR3, as DNA: TGTGCCAGCAGGGATGAGAGGGGAAGCTCCTACGAGCAGTACTTC. This gives the protein CASRDERGSSYEQYF. The full variable domain, rest sourced from reference TRBV28 and TRBJ2-7, is DVKVTQSSRYLVKRTGEKVFLECVQDMDHENMFWYRQDPGLGLRLIYFSYDVKMKEKGDIPEGYSVSREKKERFSLILESASTNQTSMYLCASRDERGSSYEQYFGPGTRLTVT.

This clonotype occurred a few times. The J gene is TRBJ2-1, the V gene TRBV7-8; TRBD2 aligns across 10 bases. The CDR3 has 17 residues. With V trimmed by 1 base and J by 0 bases, 3 bases remained unmatched. Germline V lookup: CDR1 SGHVS, CDR2 FQNEAQ. The CDR3 DNA follows: TGTGCCAGCAGCTTAGAGGTAGCGGGAGGCTCCTACAATGAGCAGTTCTTC. Amino acid sequence: CASSLEVAGGSYNEQFF.

The V and J genes are TRBV29-1 and TRBJ2-2; D is unclear. V was pared by 3 bases and J by 1 base, with 9 bases between. This CDR3 has 14 residues. Germline lookup yields CDR1 SQVTM and CDR2 ANQGSEA. The CDR3 DNA follows: TGCAGCGTTGAGAGTCAGTTGAACACCGGGGAGCTGTTTTTT. Protein: CSVESQLNTGELFF.

In its sample, this clonotype was seen a few times. The chain is built from TRBV15 and TRBJ2-2, with D unresolved. The germline V gene has CDR1 LNHNV and CDR2 YYDKDF (reference sequence). V dropped 7 bases and J dropped 6 bases, with 6 bases sitting between them. This CDR3 has 11 residues. The CDR3 DNA reads as TGTGCCACCAAGGCTCCCGGGGAGCTGTTTTTT. Translated: CATKAPGELFF.

The chain has TRBV23-1 and TRBJ2-7; D is unclear. TRBV23-1 is annotated as an ORF whose role is uncertain. The CDR3 consists of 16 residues. The V end lost 3 bases, the J end lost 3 bases, and 18 bases lay between the germline ends. CDR3 in DNA: TGCGCCAGCAGTCACTCCCGGGCCCCGCCAAACTACGAGCAGTACTTC. This encodes CASSHSRAPPNYEQYF.

The chain combines TRBV12-3 or TRBV12-4 with TRBJ2-7, with TRBD1 as a possible D gene (6 bases). Deletions cut 7 bases from V and 5 bases from J, with 15 bases between. This CDR3 has 13 residues. The CDR3 sequence is CASTAGAGNEQYF. For the CDR3, the DNA is TGTGCCAGCACCGCAGGGGCGGGCAACGAGCAGTACTTC.

V gene TRBV20-1 combines with J gene TRBJ1-6, with D maybe TRBD1 (5 bases). The CDR3 length is 12 residues. V lost 6 bases to trimming and J lost 8 bases, with 11 bases between them. Germline V CDR1 and CDR2: DFQATT, SNEGSKA (reference sequence). The CDR3 protein is CSAGTGYSPLHF. Written as DNA, the CDR3 is TGCAGTGCCGGGACCGGTTATTCACCCCTCCACTTT.

This chain connects TRBV5-4 to TRBJ1-5; 8 positions agree with TRBD1. Germline V gene lookup returns CDR1 SGHNT and CDR2 YYREEE (reference sequence). V dropped 4 bases and J dropped 4; count of bases not matched to a gene: 10. The CDR3 covers 16 residues. The CDR3 sequence: CASSEGGQGSNQPQHF. CDR3 in DNA: TGTGCCAGCAGCGAAGGCGGACAGGGCTCAAATCAGCCCCAGCATTTT. Full variable domain (remainder filled in from reference TRBV5-4 and TRBJ1-5): ETGVTQSPTHLIKTRGQQVTLRCSSQSGHNTVSWYQQALGQGPQFIFQYYREEENGRGNFPPRFSGLQFPNYSSELNVNALELDDSALYLCASSEGGQGSNQPQHFGDGTRLSIL.

This clonotype was observed a handful of times. The V and J genes are TRBV6-2 or TRBV6-3 and TRBJ2-7, with 9 bases aligning to TRBD2. The CDR3 sequence is 16 residues long. The germline V gene has CDR1 MNHEY and CDR2 SVGEGT. The junction had 10 bases not matched to a gene; V was cut back by 7 bases and J by 0 bases. The CDR3 reads CASKRVAGAFSYEQYF. CDR3 nucleotides: TGTGCCAGCAAGAGGGTAGCGGGAGCCTTCTCCTACGAGCAGTACTTC.

The chain recombines TRBV20-1 with TRBJ2-5, with D possibly TRBD1 on 7 matching bases. This CDR3 has 14 residues. The V end was cut by 4 bases, the J end by 5 bases, with 17 bases between. CDR1 is DFQATT, CDR2 SNEGSKA, per germline (reference sequence). The CDR3 region has the DNA TGCAGTGCTACAGGGGCAGGGGGGCTCGAGACCCAGTACTTC. Translation gives CSATGAGGLETQYF.

This clonotype has a handful of counts. V usage is TRBV7-2 and J usage is TRBJ2-7; a weak D match, TRBD2 (6 bases). V was clipped by 6 bases and J by 0 bases, with 21 bases between them. The V gene's germline CDR1 is SGHTA and CDR2 FQGNSA. This CDR3 has 17 residues. Written as DNA, the CDR3 is TGTGCCAGCAGACCGGGGGAGCGCGGACTTAACTCCTACGAGCAGTACTTC. It translates to CASRPGERGLNSYEQYF.

This clonotype was counted a few times. The chain recombines TRBV20-1 with TRBJ2-1; 10 bases agree with TRBD2. The germline CDR1 and CDR2 sequences are DFQATT and SNEGSKA (reference sequence). The CDR3 covers 17 residues. Trimming at V came to 2 bases and at J to 7 bases, leaving 14 bases not matched to a gene. For the CDR3, the DNA is TGCAGTGCTAGACTTCCCCGCCCTAGCGGGAGTATTAATGAGCAGTTCTTC. Its protein is CSARLPRPSGSINEQFF.

This clonotype was recorded many times. The rearrangement joins TRBV29-1 to TRBJ2-7; a weak D match, TRBD2 (5 bases). Per the germline V gene, CDR1 is SQVTM and CDR2 is ANQGSEA. V was shortened by 0 bases and J by 3 bases, with 9 bases between the two germline ends. The CDR3 sequence is 13 residues long. CDR3 loop: CSVEEGGGYEQYF. CDR3 nucleotides: TGCAGCGTTGAAGAAGGAGGAGGCTACGAGCAGTACTTC.

This chain uses TRBV13 with TRBJ2-1; D gene ambiguous. V was shortened by 6 bases and J by 2 bases, with 11 bases between the two germline ends. The CDR3 is 14 residues long. Germline V CDR1 and CDR2: PRHDT, FYEKMQ (reference sequence). The CDR3 here is CASSAGATYNEQFF. CDR3 nucleotides: TGTGCCAGCAGTGCAGGAGCGACCTACAATGAGCAGTTCTTC.

In this sample, this clonotype turned up a few times. The chain combines TRBV4-3 with TRBJ1-1, with a possible D match to TRBD1 (5 bases). CDR1 is LGHNA and CDR2 is YSLEER in the germline V gene. V lost 0 bases and J lost 2, with 10 bases in between. The CDR3 sequence is 15 residues long. The CDR3 nucleotides read TGCGCCAGCAGCCAAGAGGGACTGTTCAACACTGAAGCTTTCTTT. It codes for CASSQEGLFNTEAFF.

The chain couples TRBV7-2 to TRBJ2-7; 7 bases are shared with TRBD2. Unmatched junction bases numbered 4, after V lost 3 bases and J lost 5 bases. Per germline, CDR1 SGHTA and CDR2 FQGNSA. CDR3 length equals 13 residues. The CDR3 loop is CASSLTSIHEQYF. The CDR3 bases are TGTGCCAGCAGCTTGACTAGCATCCACGAGCAGTACTTC.